This T cell receptor beta chain was sequenced in a study of OX40 agonist ivuxolimab in advanced cancers. Across the whole study: Patients received ivuxolimab, an intravenous treatment, every 2 weeks at 0.01 to 10 mg/kg.

Remarks on this clone: The antigen remains unidentified.

The V gene end was trimmed by 1 base and the J gene end by 6 bases; junction bases not matched to a gene: 5. Germline V lookup: CDR1 SGHVS, CDR2 FNYEAQ. The CDR3 spans 17 residues. Profiled with immunoSEQ multiplex PCR; TCRdb holds only in-frame clones, not every one. The sample holds over 40,000 clones; approximately 91% are singletons and the top ten take less than 2%. Whole-study findings and limits: Also showing low normalized T-cell clonal expansion were some of the nonresponders. At 0.1 to 3.0 mg/kg, clonal expansion of CD4+ and CD8+ blood T cells had occurred by week 6.

This specimen was CD4+ or CD8+ T cells sorted from blood, taken in a trial of the OX40 agonist ivuxolimab. This clonotype was sampled from an adult with an advanced solid tumor such as melanoma, head and neck, liver or kidney cancer. This chain joins TRBV7-6 and TRBJ1-6, with 11 bases that match TRBD1. The CDR3 bases are TGTGCCAGCAGCTTAGGGACAGGGGGCACATCTAATTCACCCCTCCACTTT. This encodes CASSLGTGGTSNSPLHF.